This T cell receptor beta chain was observed in a study of identical twins. Findings and caveats of the study: A partial confounding effect on zero-insertion analyses could come from invariant MAIT and iNKT cells.

cDNA carried unique molecular identifiers, and a universal primer site was added by template switching. TCRdb re-derived calls from the 5' RACE reads in MiXCR, one entry per CDR3 protein. The top ten clones hold around 14% of a sample with more than 600,000 distinct CDR3 sequences, approximately 18% of them seen once. This clonotype has a handful of counts. What it binds is not known. Trimming removed 8 bases from V and 5 bases from J, with 9 bases in between. The CDR3 loop spans 11 amino acids. The V gene's germline CDR1 is MNHEY and CDR2 SVGEGT. This same sample was also part of a study on T cells expressing NK-cell markers. In that study: Seven donors tested HCMV-seropositive and one tested seronegative among the eight sequenced.

This TCR was sampled from a woman aged 18-35 years in good health. The genes are TRBV6-2 or TRBV6-3 and TRBJ1-1; no definite D call. Sequences were obtained from PBMCs. The CDR3 nucleotides read TGTGCCAGCGGTGGGTTAACTGAAGCTTTCTTT. Translated: CASGGLTEAFF.